The 16 T cell receptor beta chains given below trace back to one sample, sequenced in a study of blood T cell repertoires in COVID-19 (dated by TCRdb to about 2020). Library preparation used the immunoSEQ multiplex PCR assay. Not all clones reach the TCRdb copy of this immuneACCESS table, which keeps in-frame sequences only. Checked studies attribute under half of the gap to unresolved V genes and leave the rest unexplained. The sample table records some 170,000 clones; roughly 82% of these occur just once. The ten largest clones take up 8% to 9.5% of the sample. Source material: peripheral blood. The source is a woman in her 70s with acute or convalescent COVID-19.

This clone showed up just a few times. V usage is TRBV21-1 and J usage is TRBJ2-7; TRBD2, as called in the table, went unchecked against the DNA. TRBV21-1 is classified as a pseudogene. CDR3 length: 13 amino acids. CDR3 loop: CASSKRYASGQYF. The DNA of the CDR3 is TGTGCCAGCAGCAAAAGGTACGCTAGCGGTCAGTACTTC.

The chain has TRBV19 and TRBJ2-3; tentative D call: TRBD1 (6 bases). The germline V and J ends were trimmed by 5 bases and 5 bases, with 17 bases remaining between them. There are 15 residues in the CDR3. Looked up from germline, CDR1 is LNHDA and CDR2 is SQIVND (reference sequence). CDR3 DNA: TGTGCCAGTAGTCCATACAGGGAAGTCGGAGATACGCAGTATTTT. This codes for CASSPYREVGDTQYF.

This chain uses TRBV23-1 with TRBJ2-7, with D perhaps matching TRBD1 (5 bases). TRBV23-1 is assigned to the ORF class and has an uncertain function. The germline V and J ends were trimmed by 6 bases and 6 bases, with 18 bases remaining between them. The CDR3 loop spans 14 amino acids. For the CDR3, the DNA is TGCGCCAGCAGCGGTAGGAAGGGGTTAGGCGAGCAGTACTTC. Translated, it gives CASSGRKGLGEQYF.

The V call is TRBV7-2, the J call TRBJ2-5; D call uncertain. Trimming removed 1 base from V and 3 bases from J, with 12 bases in between. The CDR3 is made up of 15 amino acids. Looked up from germline, CDR1 is SGHTA and CDR2 is FQGNSA. CDR3 sequence: CASSLGRYYKETQYF. The CDR3 DNA is TGTGCCAGCAGCTTAGGGAGATACTACAAAGAGACCCAGTACTTC.

The V gene is TRBV18, the J gene TRBJ1-3; D not resolved. The germline V gene encodes CDR1 KGHSH and CDR2 LQKENI. The CDR3 is made up of 12 amino acids. Trimming removed 2 bases at V and 8 bases at J, with 7 bases between. Here the CDR3 DNA reads TGTGCCAGCTCACCAGCCGGGGACACCATATATTTT. This codes for CASSPAGDTIYF.

V is TRBV2 and J is TRBJ1-6; tentatively, D is TRBD1 (5 bases). Germline CDR1 reads SNHLY; CDR2 reads FYNNEI. V lost 4 bases and J lost 5, with 12 bases in between. The CDR3 loop spans 15 amino acids. CDR3 residues: CASSVGALNNSPLHF. DNA for the CDR3: TGTGCCAGCAGTGTTGGGGCCCTTAATAATTCACCCCTCCACTTT.

The chain joins TRBV27 to TRBJ1-6; D may be TRBD1 (5 bases). Deletions cut 4 bases from V and 9 bases from J, with 13 bases between. Germline V gene sequence: CDR1 MNHEY, CDR2 SMNVEV (reference sequence). The CDR3 runs to 14 residues. The CDR3 loop reads CASSWGTSGSPLHF. The CDR3 DNA reads as TGTGCCAGCAGTTGGGGCACCTCAGGTTCACCCCTCCACTTT.

The rearrangement links TRBV5-1 to TRBJ1-2; 10 bases match TRBD1. Germline V gene lookup returns CDR1 SGHRS and CDR2 YFSETQ. The CDR3 runs to 13 residues. V was clipped by 4 bases and J by 7 bases; unmatched bases: 4. The CDR3 sequence: CASSPGTGVGYTF. CDR3 coding DNA: TGCGCCAGCAGCCCTGGGACAGGGGTTGGCTACACCTTC. Supplemented by reference TRBV5-1 and TRBJ1-2, the full variable domain reads KAGVTQTPRYLIKTRGQQVTLSCSPISGHRSVSWYQQTPGQGLQFLFEYFSETQRNKGNFPGRFSGRQFSNSRSEMNVSTLELGDSALYLCASSPGTGVGYTFGSGTRLTVV.

This chain joins TRBV11-2 and TRBJ1-2; D is undetermined. V lost 6 bases and J lost 10, with 12 bases in between. The V gene's germline CDR1 is SGHAT and CDR2 FQNNGV. The CDR3 sequence is 11 residues long. The chain's CDR3 is CASSSGRIYTF. The CDR3 DNA follows: TGTGCCAGCAGTTCCGGGAGGATCTACACCTTC.

The chain uses TRBV5-1 and TRBJ2-3, with a weak D call TRBD2 (5 bases). With 4 bases removed from V and 1 base from J, the gap between germline ends came to 22 bases. Germline V gives CDR1 SGHRS, CDR2 YFSETQ. This CDR3 is 18 amino acids long. Here the CDR3 reads CASSPNQLSWGGTDTQYF. The CDR3 DNA reads as TGCGCCAGCAGCCCAAACCAATTAAGTTGGGGAGGCACAGATACGCAGTATTTT.

This rearrangement joins TRBV6-1 to TRBJ1-6; 10 bases match TRBD1. V shed 1 base and J 3 bases; nucleotides not matched to a gene: 0. CDR3 length: 16 amino acids. Per the germline V gene, CDR1 is MNHNS and CDR2 is SASEGT. The chain's CDR3 is CASSEGTGGYNSPLHF. The CDR3 DNA is TGTGCCAGCAGTGAAGGGACAGGGGGCTATAATTCACCCCTCCACTTT.

The chain recombines TRBV27 with TRBJ1-1, with D possibly TRBD1 on 5 matching bases. V was clipped by 0 bases and J by 3 bases, with 8 bases between them. Germline CDR1 and CDR2: MNHEY and SMNVEV (reference sequence). CDR3 length: 14 amino acids. CDR3 coding DNA: TGTGCCAGCAGTTTATCTAGACAGTACACTGAAGCTTTCTTT. The encoded protein is CASSLSRQYTEAFF.

The genes are TRBV6-2 or TRBV6-3 and TRBJ2-3, with 7 bases matching TRBD1. CDR3 length equals 15 residues. Germline V gene data show CDR1 as MNHEY and CDR2 as SVGEGT. J was trimmed by 0 bases and V by 4 bases; bases with no gene match: 4. The chain's CDR3 is CASSSRDSSTDTQYF. The CDR3 nucleotides are TGTGCCAGCAGTTCTCGGGACAGTAGCACAGATACGCAGTATTTT.

The CDR3 DNA reads as TGTGCCAGCAGCTTATCCCCGGGACAAGTAGCCAAAAACATTCAGTACTTC. Protein sequence: CASSLSPGQVAKNIQYF. This chain connects TRBV7-9 to TRBJ2-4, with D perhaps matching TRBD1 (6 bases). The length of the CDR3 is 17 residues. The germline V and J ends were trimmed by 2 bases and 0 bases, with 14 bases remaining between them. The germline gives CDR1 SEHNR, CDR2 FQNEAQ (reference sequence).

The rearrangement links TRBV19 to TRBJ1-1; D call uncertain. Germline lookup yields CDR1 LNHDA and CDR2 SQIVND (reference sequence). V lost 7 bases to trimming and J lost 0 bases, with 9 bases between them. The CDR3 runs to 13 residues. The CDR3 here is CASNGQMNTEAFF. The CDR3 region has the DNA TGTGCCAGTAATGGGCAGATGAACACTGAAGCTTTCTTT.

The V and J genes are TRBV24-1 and TRBJ1-2, with D perhaps matching TRBD1 (5 bases). There are 12 residues in the CDR3. Germline assignment: CDR1 KGHDR and CDR2 SFDVKD. The V end was cut by 9 bases, the J end by 5 bases, with 12 bases between. The CDR3 nucleotides are TGTGCCACCCAAGGGGTCGGGTATGGCTACACCTTC. Its translation is CATQGVGYGYTF.